The 26 T cell receptor beta chains below all came from one sample that was sequenced in a study of T cell changes during pregnancy in multiple sclerosis. Sequenced by immunoSEQ multiplex PCR; TCRdb stores in-frame clones only, minus some. The table includes around 70,000 clones, about 90% detected once. The sequencing used peripheral blood, collected in the second trimester of pregnancy. These receptor sequences come from a female donor with multiple sclerosis, enrolled in a pregnancy study.

The V and J genes are TRBV19 and TRBJ2-1; TRBD2 matches 12 bases. The CDR3 totals 16 residues. CDR1 LNHDA and CDR2 SQIVND come from the germline V gene (reference sequence). V gave up 5 bases and J gave up 9 bases; unmatched junction bases: 11. CDR3 residues: CASSPTRLAGGGEQFF. The CDR3 DNA follows: TGTGCCAGTAGTCCTACCCGGCTAGCGGGGGGGGGTGAGCAGTTCTTC.

The chain couples TRBV25-1 to TRBJ2-5; 13 bases are a match to TRBD2. CDR3 length: 15 residues. V shed 5 bases, J shed 1 base, and the junction held 1 base outside the gene matches. Germline V gene data show CDR1 as MGHDK and CDR2 as SYGVNS. DNA for the CDR3: TGTGCCAGCAGTCGGACTAGCGGGGGCCAAGAGACCCAGTACTTC. It translates to CASSRTSGGQETQYF.

The CDR3 protein is CASSSTGKETQYF. In nucleotides, the CDR3 is TGTGCCAGCAGCAGTACAGGGAAAGAGACCCAGTACTTC. J is TRBJ2-5 and V is TRBV21-1; the table's D call, TRBD1, was not checked against the DNA. TRBV21-1 is classified as a pseudogene. CDR3 size: 13 residues.

The genes are TRBV2 and TRBJ2-1; 7 nucleotides match TRBD2. Trimming took 10 bases from V and 7 from J; bases not matched to a gene: 10. This CDR3 spans 13 amino acids. Germline CDR1 and CDR2: SNHLY and FYNNEI. The CDR3 loop reads CAIKLGGVNEQFF. In DNA, the CDR3 is TGTGCCATCAAACTGGGGGGGGTAAATGAGCAGTTCTTC.

The J gene is TRBJ2-3, the V gene TRBV7-8, with D perhaps TRBD2 (5 bases). This CDR3 spans 15 amino acids. Germline CDR1 is SGHVS and CDR2 is FQNEAQ. The V end lost 3 bases, the J end lost 1 base, and 11 bases lay between the germline ends. CDR3 region: CASSLGGLGTDTQYF. Written as DNA, the CDR3 is TGTGCCAGCAGCTTGGGCGGACTCGGCACAGATACGCAGTATTTT.

The chain is built from TRBV7-9 and TRBJ2-1; tentative D call: TRBD2 (5 bases). V was pared by 2 bases and J by 2 bases, with 19 bases between. The germline V gene encodes CDR1 SEHNR and CDR2 FQNEAQ (reference sequence). CDR3 length equals 18 residues. The CDR3 loop reads CASSLWLANNKAYNEQFF. The CDR3 DNA sequence: TGTGCCAGCAGCTTATGGTTAGCGAACAATAAGGCCTACAATGAGCAGTTCTTC.

V gene TRBV5-3 combines with J gene TRBJ2-7; unclear D gene. TRBV5-3 is designated an ORF whose function remains uncertain. The CDR3 length is 12 residues. V lost 2 bases to trimming and J lost 3 bases, with 6 bases between them. The CDR3 nucleotides are TGTGCCAGAAGCTTCGGTTTCTACGAGCAGTACTTC. This gives the protein CARSFGFYEQYF.

V gene TRBV30 combines with J gene TRBJ2-7; possible D gene TRBD1, 6 bases. Trimming stripped 2 bases from V and 4 bases from J, with 12 bases between. The V gene's germline CDR1 is GTSNPN and CDR2 SVGIG (reference sequence). The CDR3 has 13 amino acids. In DNA form, the CDR3 reads TGTGCCTGGAGTCCCACAGACAGGTACGAGCAGTACTTC. Its protein product is CAWSPTDRYEQYF.

The gene calls are TRBV2 and TRBJ1-1; no clear D gene. CDR1 and CDR2 from the germline V gene are SNHLY and FYNNEI. The V end lost 3 bases, the J end lost 0 bases, and 5 bases lay between the germline ends. The CDR3 is 13 residues long. This CDR3 is CASSEAVNTEAFF. The CDR3 DNA reads as TGTGCCAGCAGTGAGGCAGTGAACACTGAAGCTTTCTTT.

This chain connects TRBV27 to TRBJ1-6, with D unclear. Germline assignment: CDR1 MNHEY and CDR2 SMNVEV (reference sequence). The CDR3 is 18 amino acids. The V gene lost 7 bases and the J gene lost 0 bases, with 19 bases spanning the gap. CDR3 coding DNA: TGTGCCAGCACTCCCGGGAGGCCGGGGAGCTCCTATAATTCACCCCTCCACTTT. Residues: CASTPGRPGSSYNSPLHF.

The chain couples TRBV27 to TRBJ1-1; D may be TRBD1 (5 bases). Germline values: CDR1 MNHEY, CDR2 SMNVEV (reference sequence). The ends were cut back, 11 bases at V and 4 bases at J, with 17 bases in the middle. The CDR3 is 13 residues long. CDR3 DNA sequence: TGTGCCTGCGGGACCGCCGCTCGCACTGAAGCTTTCTTT. Protein product: CACGTAARTEAFF.

The chain has TRBV11-2 and TRBJ1-2; 7 bases map to TRBD1. The CDR3 has 13 residues. Trimming cost V 5 bases and J 1 base; bases outside gene matches: 1. The germline gives CDR1 SGHAT, CDR2 FQNNGV. This CDR3 reads CASSRDSNYGYTF. In DNA, the CDR3 is TGTGCCAGCAGCAGGGACAGTAACTATGGCTACACCTTC.

This chain connects TRBV7-3 to TRBJ2-1, with a possible D match to TRBD2 (7 bases). Germline-derived CDR1 and CDR2 are SGHTA and FQGTGA. V was cut by 6 bases and J by 6 bases, with 15 bases left in between. The CDR3 runs to 14 residues. This chain's CDR3 is CASSPGGRVNEQFF. The DNA of the CDR3 is TGTGCCAGCAGTCCCGGGGGGCGGGTCAATGAGCAGTTCTTC.

For this clone: One end of the junction does not line up with germline, which may come from a read error. This sequence joins TRBV7-7 and TRBJ2-7; 9 bases align to TRBD1. Germline loops: CDR1 SSHAT, CDR2 FNYEAQ (reference sequence). The CDR3 runs to 13 residues. Written as DNA, the CDR3 is TGTGCTAGCAGCTTAGACAGGGGGGACGAGCAGTACTTC. As protein: CASSLDRGDEQYF.

Only one count was recorded for this clone. The chain uses TRBV5-1 and TRBJ1-2, with 7 bases lining up with TRBD1. The V gene's germline CDR1 is SGHRS and CDR2 YFSETQ. V was pared by 1 base and J by 6 bases, with 3 bases of the junction left unmatched. The CDR3 covers 13 residues. The DNA for the CDR3 is TGCGCCAGCAGCTTGTTACAGGGGAATGGCTACACCTTC. Encoded protein: CASSLLQGNGYTF.

The CDR3 coding sequence is TGTGCCAGCTCACGGGAGCTCGGGCAAGAGACCCAGTACTTC. Amino acids: CASSRELGQETQYF. J is TRBJ2-5 and V is TRBV18; a possible D gene is TRBD2 (5 bases). Trimming stripped 4 bases from V and 2 bases from J, with 11 bases between. This CDR3 is 14 amino acids long. Germline lookup yields CDR1 KGHSH and CDR2 LQKENI. Variable domain in full (rest from reference TRBV18 and TRBJ2-5): NAGVMQNPRHLVRRRGQEARLRCSPMKGHSHVYWYRQLPEEGLKFMVYLQKENIIDESGMPKERFSAEFPKEGPSILRIQQVVRGDSAAYFCASSRELGQETQYFGPGTRLLVL.

The V call is TRBV19, the J call TRBJ2-1, with 10 bases matching TRBD2. V dropped 1 base and J dropped 10; count of bases not matched to a gene: 10. Germline V lookup: CDR1 LNHDA, CDR2 SQIVND (reference sequence). The CDR3 is 16 amino acids. CDR3 residues: CASSIALAGVREEQFF. The CDR3 DNA reads as TGTGCCAGTAGTATAGCCCTAGCGGGGGTTAGGGAGGAGCAGTTCTTC.

V and J are TRBV7-2 and TRBJ2-7, with 7 positions matching TRBD1. The CDR3 spans 15 residues. Trimming cost V 5 bases and J 1 base; bases outside gene matches: 8. Germline V gene data show CDR1 as SGHTA and CDR2 as FQGNSA. For the CDR3, the DNA is TGTGCCAGCAGCCACAGACAGGGCTATTCCTACGAGCAGTACTTC. Its protein product is CASSHRQGYSYEQYF.

The genes are TRBV4-3 and TRBJ2-2; D unclear. The CDR3 has 14 amino acids. The germline V gene has CDR1 LGHNA and CDR2 YSLEER. Deletions cut 2 bases from V and 4 bases from J, with 8 bases between. CDR3 sequence: CASSQTGLTGELFF. CDR3 DNA sequence: TGCGCCAGCAGCCAAACTGGGCTCACCGGGGAGCTGTTTTTT.

This clone was seen just once. V usage is TRBV18 and J usage is TRBJ1-6; D is unclear. The ends were cut back, 3 bases at V and 6 bases at J, with 12 bases in the middle. Looked up from germline, CDR1 is KGHSH and CDR2 is LQKENI. This CDR3 has 15 residues. CDR3 in DNA: TGTGCCAGCTCACCCATCCAGGATACTAATTCACCCCTCCACTTT. It encodes CASSPIQDTNSPLHF.

Concerning this clone: The final CDR3 position lacks the conserved phenylalanine or tryptophan, pointing to a likely read error. V and J are TRBV4-1 and TRBJ1-1; D gene uncertain. Looked up from germline, CDR1 is MGHRA and CDR2 is YSYEKL. The CDR3 extends over 13 amino acids. The CDR3 loop is CASSQEQNSEAFL. The CDR3 DNA sequence: TGCGCCAGCAGCCAAGAACAGAACTCTGAAGCTTTCCTT.

The genes are TRBV5-1 and TRBJ1-1, with D perhaps TRBD1 (6 bases). This CDR3 is 16 amino acids long. V dropped 0 bases and J dropped 3 bases, with 15 bases sitting between them. Germline V gene data show CDR1 as SGHRS and CDR2 as YFSETQ. The CDR3 DNA follows: TGCGCCAGCAGCTTGGCAGGGGAGATGGTGTACACTGAAGCTTTCTTT. As protein: CASSLAGEMVYTEAFF. The full variable domain, rest sourced from reference TRBV5-1 and TRBJ1-1, is KAGVTQTPRYLIKTRGQQVTLSCSPISGHRSVSWYQQTPGQGLQFLFEYFSETQRNKGNFPGRFSGRQFSNSRSEMNVSTLELGDSALYLCASSLAGEMVYTEAFFGQGTRLTVV.

The chain is built from TRBV4-3 and TRBJ2-7; no firm D call. Germline lookup yields CDR1 LGHNA and CDR2 YSLEER. The CDR3 loop spans 14 amino acids. V was pared by 0 bases and J by 1 base, with 7 bases between. CDR3 bases: TGCGCCAGCAGCCAAGAAATGAGTTCCTACGAGCAGTACTTC. This gives the protein CASSQEMSSYEQYF.

The chain links TRBV4-2 to TRBJ1-2; 7 bases map to TRBD1. The CDR3 spans 15 residues. Trimming removed 4 bases from V and 4 bases from J; junction bases left unmatched: 9. Germline CDR1 is LGHNA and CDR2 is YNFKEQ. CDR3 nucleotide sequence: TGTGCCAGCAGCCCAAGAGAGGCAGGGGGCTATGGCTACACCTTC. Translation: CASSPREAGGYGYTF.

The chain couples TRBV9 to TRBJ2-7; 8 bases match TRBD2. The CDR3 covers 16 residues. V gave up 3 bases and J gave up 1 base; unmatched junction bases: 9. CDR1 and CDR2 (germline): SGDLS, YYNGEE. The CDR3 DNA reads TGTGCCAGCAGCGCCCGATTGGCGGGGGGTTCCTACGAGCAGTACTTC. This translates into CASSARLAGGSYEQYF.

The V and J genes are TRBV19 and TRBJ1-5, with D unresolved. The CDR3 loop spans 15 amino acids. The V gene lost 3 bases and the J gene lost 5 bases, with 14 bases spanning the gap. CDR1 is LNHDA, CDR2 SQIVND, per germline (reference sequence). CDR3 nucleotide sequence: TGTGCCAGTAGTATGAATTGGCCCTCTCATCAGCCCCAGCATTTT. As protein: CASSMNWPSHQPQHF.